This TCR beta chain was identified in a study of cytomegalovirus exposure and HLA in healthy donors. A multiplex PCR was run with 60 Vbeta primers and 13 Jbeta primers. Produced via immunoSEQ multiplex PCR; TCRdb's table is partial and in-frame only. The sample has approximately 90,000 clones; approximately 76% are singletons. The CDR3 consists of 14 residues. V was pared by 6 bases and J by 9 bases, with 15 bases between. CDR1 and CDR2 (germline): MNHEY, SVGAGI. The TCR comes from a male donor in good health and CMV-seronegative. Material for sequencing was PBMCs. V usage is TRBV6-5 and J usage is TRBJ1-6, with D tentatively TRBD1 (6 bases). The CDR3 sequence: CASSYNRAGSPLHF. For the CDR3, the DNA is TGTGCCAGCAGCTATAACAGGGCGGGTTCACCCCTCCACTTT.